Shown below are 24 T cell receptor beta chains from a single sample sequenced in a study of T-cell reconstitution after alpha-beta-depleted transplantation in children. Unique molecular identifiers were incorporated into the prepared TCRbeta library. TCRdb processed the PCR reads anew with MiXCR; each CDR3 protein has one entry. The data show about 260,000 distinct CDR3 sequences, roughly 12% seen once. The starting material was peripheral blood, obtained 180 days after TCRalphabeta/CD19-depleted stem cell transplant. The receptors were sampled from a male patient aged 2-10 years who had a stem cell transplant for chronic granulomatous disease, so the T cells may come from the graft donor.

This clonotype was counted a few times. The gene calls are TRBV2 and TRBJ2-3; 11 bases are a match to TRBD2. V shed 3 bases, J shed 5 bases, and the junction held 4 bases outside the gene matches. The CDR3 runs to 15 residues. Germline V gene data show CDR1 as SNHLY and CDR2 as FYNNEI. DNA of the CDR3: TGTGCCAGCAGTGAGAGGCTAGCGGGGGGAGATACGCAGTATTTT. Encoded protein: CASSERLAGGDTQYF.

The CDR3 DNA sequence: TGTGCCAGCAGGGGGGCCGGGGCTAGCACAGATACGCAGTATTTT. It codes for CASRGAGASTDTQYF. The chain is built from TRBV12-3 or TRBV12-4 and TRBJ2-3; perhaps TRBD1 as D (6 bases). The CDR3 consists of 15 residues. Deletions cut 6 bases from V and 0 bases from J, with 13 bases between.

This clonotype was detected many times. The chain employs TRBV28 and TRBJ2-3; no firm D call. Trimming shortened V by 4 bases and J by 0 bases, and 20 bases separated the two germline ends. Germline V lookup: CDR1 MDHEN, CDR2 SYDVKM. This CDR3 is built from 18 residues. In nucleotides, the CDR3 is TGTGCCAGCAGTTCCCCTTTCCCCTCCAGCCCTAGCACAGATACGCAGTATTTT. Residues: CASSSPFPSSPSTDTQYF.

This clonotype was seen repeatedly, ten times or more. The chain recombines TRBV5-1 with TRBJ2-7; 8 nucleotides agree with TRBD1. The V gene's germline CDR1 is SGHRS and CDR2 YFSETQ. This CDR3 comprises 15 residues. The J segment lost 5 bases and the V segment lost 4 bases, leaving 11 bases of the junction unmatched. The CDR3 DNA sequence: TGCGCCAGCAGCCGCGGGTCAGGGGGCAGGGACGAGCAGTACTTC. Translating it yields CASSRGSGGRDEQYF.

This clonotype has just a few counts. The chain combines TRBV28 with TRBJ1-2; weak D call: TRBD1 (5 bases). Germline CDR1 MDHEN, CDR2 SYDVKM. The CDR3 totals 16 residues. The V end was cut by 2 bases, the J end by 8 bases, with 21 bases between. The CDR3 loop is CASSLTMESGWGGYTF. Written as DNA, the CDR3 is TGTGCCAGCAGTTTAACAATGGAATCGGGATGGGGCGGCTACACCTTC.

The chain links TRBV12-3 or TRBV12-4 to TRBJ2-2, with 7 bases identical to TRBD2. J gave up 5 bases and V 1 base, and 7 bases lay outside the gene matches. The length of the CDR3 is 16 residues. The CDR3 sequence is CASSLGVGGATGELFF. The CDR3 nucleotides read TGTGCCAGCAGTTTAGGGGTGGGAGGGGCAACCGGGGAGCTGTTTTTT.

This clonotype was observed many times. The J gene is TRBJ2-5, the V gene TRBV20-1; D tentatively reads TRBD1 or TRBD2 (6 bases each). The V end was cut by 0 bases, the J end by 5 bases, with 19 bases between. The CDR3 runs 16 residues. Germline CDR1 and CDR2: DFQATT and SNEGSKA (reference sequence). The CDR3 DNA reads as TGCAGTGCTAGAGATCGACGCCGGGGGCTTGAGGAGACCCAGTACTTC. This sequence encodes CSARDRRRGLEETQYF.

This clonotype was seen at least ten times. The chain combines TRBV7-6 with TRBJ2-1, with 7 bases that match TRBD2. CDR3 length equals 16 residues. The V segment lost 5 bases and the J segment 8 bases; nucleotides outside the gene matches: 15. Germline V gene data show CDR1 as SGHVS and CDR2 as FNYEAQ. The CDR3 DNA follows: TGTGCCAGCAGCCTCGGGACTAACATAGAGCACTATGAGCAGTTCTTC. Its translation is CASSLGTNIEHYEQFF.

This clonotype has at least ten counts. The rearrangement links TRBV20-1 to TRBJ2-1; a weak D match, TRBD1 (6 bases). This CDR3 region has 16 residues. Deletions cut 2 bases from V and 3 bases from J, with 17 bases between. In germline, CDR1 is DFQATT, CDR2 SNEGSKA (reference sequence). The CDR3 sequence: CSARTLGGVGYNEQFF. In nucleotides, the CDR3 is TGCAGTGCTAGAACTCTTGGGGGCGTAGGCTACAATGAGCAGTTCTTC.

This clonotype was detected ten times or more. V gene TRBV7-8 combines with J gene TRBJ2-5; D perhaps matches TRBD1 (9 bases). Trimming took off 0 bases at V and 2 bases at J, with 13 bases between the two ends. Germline V gene lookup returns CDR1 SGHVS and CDR2 FQNEAQ. There are 16 residues in the CDR3. The CDR3, as DNA: TGTGCCAGCAGCTTAGCTAGCGGGACAGGGCAAGAGACCCAGTACTTC. It is translated as CASSLASGTGQETQYF.

The table lists this clonotype with many counts. The V and J genes are TRBV5-5 and TRBJ2-1, with 9 bases matching TRBD2. The V gene's germline CDR1 is SGHKS and CDR2 YYEKEE (reference sequence). CDR3 length: 15 residues. V dropped 1 base and J dropped 4; count of bases not matched to a gene: 3. This CDR3 is CASSLTSGQYNEQFF. The CDR3 coding sequence is TGTGCCAGCAGCTTGACTAGCGGGCAATACAATGAGCAGTTCTTC.

This clonotype was picked up many times. The chain has TRBV12-3 or TRBV12-4 and TRBJ1-2; D call uncertain. There are 15 residues in the CDR3. V was cut by 5 bases and J by 5 bases, with 18 bases left in between. This chain's CDR3 is CASSTTPGSSYGYTF. The DNA for the CDR3 is TGTGCCAGCAGTACTACCCCGGGTAGTAGTTATGGCTACACCTTC.

This clonotype was counted ten times or more. The chain carries TRBV24-1 and TRBJ2-3, with TRBD2 identical over 8 bases. The germline CDR1 and CDR2 sequences are KGHDR and SFDVKD. The CDR3 totals 16 residues. V lost 1 base and J lost 2; bases outside the gene matches: 4. The CDR3 nucleotides read TGTGCCACCAGTGATTTAACTAGCGGTAACACAGATACGCAGTATTTT. It specifies CATSDLTSGNTDTQYF.

This clonotype was detected many times. This chain connects TRBV28 to TRBJ2-1; 7 bases are shared with TRBD1. This CDR3 contains 16 residues. The germline V gene encodes CDR1 MDHEN and CDR2 SYDVKM. V shed 5 bases, J shed 4 bases, and the junction held 11 bases outside the gene matches. For the CDR3, the DNA is TGTGCCAGCAGTCCTCCGGGACAGATAACTTACAATGAGCAGTTCTTC. It specifies CASSPPGQITYNEQFF.

This clonotype was recorded at least ten times. The genes are TRBV12-3 or TRBV12-4 and TRBJ2-7; 14 bases line up with TRBD2. The CDR3 consists of 16 residues. With 7 bases clipped from V and 6 bases from J, the junction kept 11 bases outside the gene matches. The CDR3, as DNA: TGTGCCAGCACCCTGCGACTAGCGGGGGGGTTTGGCGAGCAGTACTTC. As protein: CASTLRLAGGFGEQYF.

This clonotype has at least ten counts. V gene TRBV29-1 combines with J gene TRBJ2-7; D not certain. Trimming cost V 5 bases and J 2 bases, with 7 bases left between them. The germline gives CDR1 SQVTM, CDR2 ANQGSEA. The CDR3 covers 11 residues. The chain's CDR3 is CSVFRAYEQYF. As DNA, the CDR3 is TGCAGCGTTTTTCGGGCCTACGAGCAGTACTTC.

This clonotype was detected ten times or more. This rearrangement joins TRBV7-8 to TRBJ2-7; 11 bases match TRBD1. The CDR3 runs to 15 residues. Unmatched junction bases numbered 1, after V lost 1 base and J lost 2 bases. Germline V gene data show CDR1 as SGHVS and CDR2 as FQNEAQ. CDR3 sequence (DNA): TGTGCCAGCAGCTTAGAGGGACAGGGGGCCTACGAGCAGTACTTC. Its translation: CASSLEGQGAYEQYF.

This clonotype has at least ten counts. The genes are TRBV12-3 or TRBV12-4 and TRBJ2-1; D is ambiguous. Trimming took 3 bases from V and 0 from J, leaving 9 bases between them. This CDR3 contains 15 residues. The CDR3 loop is CASSFARSSYNEQFF. The CDR3 DNA reads as TGTGCCAGCAGTTTTGCCAGGAGCTCCTACAATGAGCAGTTCTTC.

A note on this clonotype: A much more abundant neighbour one base away suggests this may be a read error. V and J are TRBV12-3 or TRBV12-4 and TRBJ2-5, with 10 bases identical to TRBD2. There are 15 residues in the CDR3. CDR3 region: CATSLAGGGQETQYF. CDR3 DNA sequence: TGTGCCACCAGTTTAGCGGGAGGTGGTCAAGAGACCCAGTACTTC.

The table lists this clonotype with many counts. The V call is TRBV5-1, the J call TRBJ2-3, with TRBD2 matching over 10 bases. The trim removed 0 bases at V and 2 bases at J, leaving 15 bases unmatched. Germline lookup yields CDR1 SGHRS and CDR2 YFSETQ. The CDR3 has 20 residues. The CDR3 coding sequence is TGCGCCAGCAGCTTGGGGACTAGCGGAACCTACCCTCCAGTCACAGATACGCAGTATTTT. Protein sequence: CASSLGTSGTYPPVTDTQYF.

This clonotype was detected many times. The chain combines TRBV29-1 with TRBJ2-2; TRBD1 might be the D (6 bases). Trimming shortened V by 1 base and J by 0 bases, and 6 bases separated the two germline ends. CDR1 SQVTM and CDR2 ANQGSEA come from the germline V gene. CDR3 length equals 14 residues. The CDR3 is CSVEGTANTGELFF. The CDR3 DNA is TGCAGCGTTGAAGGGACAGCGAACACCGGGGAGCTGTTTTTT.

Of note for this clonotype: A read error is possible here, since a much larger clone lies one base away. This chain connects TRBV20-1 to TRBJ2-7; D possibly uses TRBD1 or TRBD2 (5 bases each). The V gene lost 6 bases and the J gene lost 4 bases, with 16 bases spanning the gap. The CDR3 is made up of 13 amino acids. In germline, CDR1 is DFQATT, CDR2 SNEGSKA (reference sequence). The CDR3 DNA sequence: TGCAGTGCCTGGATGGGGGACGGGTACGAGCAGTACTTC. Protein: CSAWMGDGYEQYF.

This clonotype was counted at least ten times. CDR3 in amino acids: CASSLEVSEFGYTF. For the CDR3, the DNA is TGTGCCAGCAGCTTGGAAGTTAGTGAATTTGGCTACACCTTC. This chain links TRBV5-6 with TRBJ1-2; D unresolved. CDR3 length: 14 amino acids. Germline lookup yields CDR1 SGHDT and CDR2 YYEEEE. The V gene lost 0 bases and the J gene lost 7 bases, with 13 bases spanning the gap.

This clonotype was found many times. V gene TRBV4-3 combines with J gene TRBJ1-2; 7 bases fit TRBD1. V trimming: 3 bases; J trimming: 6 bases; junction bases outside the gene matches: 10. Germline V gene lookup returns CDR1 LGHNA and CDR2 YSLEER. This CDR3 has 15 amino acids. CDR3 sequence: CASSQNRGSIHGYTF. The CDR3 DNA follows: TGCGCCAGCAGCCAGAACAGGGGCAGTATTCATGGCTACACCTTC.